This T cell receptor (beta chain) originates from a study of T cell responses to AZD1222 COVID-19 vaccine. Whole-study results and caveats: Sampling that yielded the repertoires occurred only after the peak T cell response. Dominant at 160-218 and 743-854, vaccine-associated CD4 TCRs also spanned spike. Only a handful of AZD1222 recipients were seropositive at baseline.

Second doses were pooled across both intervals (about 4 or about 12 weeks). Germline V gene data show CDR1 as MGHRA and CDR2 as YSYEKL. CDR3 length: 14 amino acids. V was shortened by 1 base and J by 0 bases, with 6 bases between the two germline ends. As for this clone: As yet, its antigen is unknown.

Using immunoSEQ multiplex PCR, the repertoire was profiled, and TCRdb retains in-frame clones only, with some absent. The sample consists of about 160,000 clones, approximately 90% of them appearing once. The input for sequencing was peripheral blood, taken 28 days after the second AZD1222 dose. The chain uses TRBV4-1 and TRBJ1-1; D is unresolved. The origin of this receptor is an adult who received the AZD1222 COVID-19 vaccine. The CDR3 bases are TGCGCCAGCAGCCAAGGCTCCCTGAACACTGAAGCTTTCTTT. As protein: CASSQGSLNTEAFF.